These T cell receptor beta chains were read from a single sample in a study of cytotoxic CD8 clonotypes in ibrutinib-treated CLL. TCRdb keeps only in-frame clones here, not all; method: immunoSEQ multiplex PCR. The sample yields fewer than 100,000 clones, 75% to 85% seen once. The material sequenced was PBMCs, taken after 12 months of ibrutinib treatment. The receptors come from a human donor with chronic lymphocytic leukemia. The CDR3 runs from the conserved cysteine through the conserved F or W. The order of the fields is V gene, clone size, D gene, J gene, CDR3 DNA, CDR3 protein. The D gene is left open where the match is weak. Clone size is given for some rows only: seen once, a few or many times, or a class if the clone is expanded.

V gene: TRBV4-2
clone size: .
D gene: .
J gene: TRBJ2-7
CDR3 DNA: TGTGCCAGCAGCCAAGATGCGTGGGAGCCCTCCTACGAGCAGTACTTC
CDR3 protein: CASSQDAWEPSYEQYF

V gene: TRBV19
clone size: few
D gene: TRBD1
J gene: TRBJ1-2
CDR3 DNA: TGTGCCAGTAGTGACAGGGGGCGAGACTATGGCTACACCTTC
CDR3 protein: CASSDRGRDYGYTF

V gene: TRBV28
clone size: .
D gene: .
J gene: TRBJ2-7
CDR3 DNA: TGTGCCAGCAGTTCCCCCCCCCACGAGCAGTACTTC
CDR3 protein: CASSSPPHEQYF

V gene: TRBV7-2
clone size: .
D gene: TRBD1
J gene: TRBJ1-5
CDR3 DNA: TGTGCCAGCAGCTTCACAGGGGAGGGCAATCAGCCCCAGCATTTT
CDR3 protein: CASSFTGEGNQPQHF

V gene: TRBV27
clone size: once
D gene: .
J gene: TRBJ2-1
CDR3 DNA: TGTGCCAGCAGCCGTAGCGTTAGCTCCTACAATGAGCAGTTCTTC
CDR3 protein: CASSRSVSSYNEQFF

V gene: TRBV19
clone size: .
D gene: TRBD1
J gene: TRBJ1-1
CDR3 DNA: TGTGCCAGTAGTATGAAGGGGACAGGGGGCAGCGGTATGGCTTTCTTT
CDR3 protein: CASSMKGTGGSGMAFF

V gene: TRBV6-5
clone size: .
D gene: TRBD1
J gene: TRBJ1-2
CDR3 DNA: TGTGCCAGCAGTTCCCGACAGGGGGTGTCGGGAGGCTACACCTTC
CDR3 protein: CASSSRQGVSGGYTF

V gene: TRBV11-2
clone size: .
D gene: .
J gene: TRBJ1-5
CDR3 DNA: TGTGCCAGCAGCTCCCAGGGAGGTCAGCCCCAGCATTTT
CDR3 protein: CASSSQGGQPQHF

V gene: TRBV6-5
clone size: .
D gene: TRBD2
J gene: TRBJ2-1
CDR3 DNA: TGTGCCAGCAGTTACTCTGGGAGCGGGAGATGGGGTGAGCAGTTCTTC
CDR3 protein: CASSYSGSGRWGEQFF

V gene: TRBV20-1
clone size: .
D gene: .
J gene: TRBJ1-2
CDR3 DNA: TGCAGTGCCCGGGGGGGGAATGGCTACACCTTC
CDR3 protein: CSARGGNGYTF

V gene: TRBV7-2
clone size: .
D gene: .
J gene: TRBJ1-5
CDR3 DNA: TGTGCCAGCAGCCTAGGGACGGGCCAGCCCCAGCATTTT
CDR3 protein: CASSLGTGQPQHF

V gene: TRBV28
clone size: .
D gene: .
J gene: TRBJ2-7
CDR3 DNA: TGTGCCAGCAGCCACGCGCGGTCCTACGAGCAGTACTTC
CDR3 protein: CASSHARSYEQYF

V gene: TRBV5-1
clone size: many
D gene: .
J gene: TRBJ1-2
CDR3 DNA: TGCGCCAGCAGCTTGTGGCAGGGGAGTGGCTACACCTTC
CDR3 protein: CASSLWQGSGYTF

V gene: TRBV29-1
clone size: .
D gene: TRBD1
J gene: TRBJ2-1
CDR3 DNA: TGCAGCGTTGAGGGACAGATCTACAATGAGCAGTTCTTC
CDR3 protein: CSVEGQIYNEQFF

V gene: TRBV7-3
clone size: .
D gene: TRBD1
J gene: TRBJ1-4
CDR3 DNA: TGTGCCAGCAGCCCTCCGACAGGGCCTAATGAAAAACTGTTTTTT
CDR3 protein: CASSPPTGPNEKLFF

V gene: TRBV21-1
clone size: .
D gene: .
J gene: TRBJ2-5
CDR3 DNA: TGTGCCAGCAAACCCACAGGGGAGACCCAGTACTTC
CDR3 protein: CASKPTGETQYF

V gene: TRBV18
clone size: few
D gene: .
J gene: TRBJ1-2
CDR3 DNA: TGTGCCAGCTCACCATCGACTGGAGGCGGCTACACCTTC
CDR3 protein: CASSPSTGGGYTF

V gene: TRBV7-8
clone size: .
D gene: .
J gene: TRBJ1-1
CDR3 DNA: TGTGCCAGCAGCCCAGACCCGGGACGGTGGGGGACTGAAGCTTTCTTT
CDR3 protein: CASSPDPGRWGTEAFF

V gene: TRBV10-3
clone size: few
D gene: TRBD2
J gene: TRBJ2-7
CDR3 DNA: TGTGCCACGAGCGGGACCCCCTACGAGCAGTACTTC
CDR3 protein: CATSGTPYEQYF

V gene: TRBV9
clone size: many
D gene: .
J gene: TRBJ1-3
CDR3 DNA: TGTGCCAGCAGCGAAGGACCTTTCCCGCGGCCTGGAAACACCATATATTTT
CDR3 protein: CASSEGPFPRPGNTIYF

V gene: TRBV4-3
clone size: .
D gene: .
J gene: TRBJ2-7
CDR3 DNA: TGCGCCAGCAGCCAAGATATCGGCGGTTTCTACGAGCAGTACTTC
CDR3 protein: CASSQDIGGFYEQYF

V gene: TRBV5-1
clone size: .
D gene: TRBD2
J gene: TRBJ2-1
CDR3 DNA: TGCGCCAGCAGTCCGGGGGGGCCCTACAATGAGCAGTTCTTC
CDR3 protein: CASSPGGPYNEQFF

V gene: TRBV7-3
clone size: .
D gene: .
J gene: TRBJ2-3
CDR3 DNA: TGTGCCAGCAGCTTAACGGGAGATACGCAGTATTTT
CDR3 protein: CASSLTGDTQYF

V gene: TRBV28
clone size: few
D gene: .
J gene: TRBJ1-2
CDR3 DNA: TGTGCCAGCAGTTTCGGGGCCCTGCTCGGCTACACCTTC
CDR3 protein: CASSFGALLGYTF

V gene: TRBV7-8
clone size: few
D gene: .
J gene: TRBJ1-6
CDR3 DNA: TGTGCCAGCAGCTTAGTGCGACAGGTTAAAAATTCACCCCTCCACTTT
CDR3 protein: CASSLVRQVKNSPLHF

V gene: TRBV7-3
clone size: .
D gene: .
J gene: TRBJ1-2
CDR3 DNA: TGTGCCAGCAGCTTAGGGGGCAATGGCTACACCTTC
CDR3 protein: CASSLGGNGYTF

V gene: TRBV18
clone size: few
D gene: TRBD2
J gene: TRBJ2-2
CDR3 DNA: TGTGCCAGCTCACCACCGAACGGGGGGACCACCGGGGAGCTGTTTTTT
CDR3 protein: CASSPPNGGTTGELFF

V gene: TRBV7-9
clone size: .
D gene: TRBD1
J gene: TRBJ1-3
CDR3 DNA: TGTGCCAGCAGCTTTCGGGGACAGATCTCTGGAAACACCATATATTTT
CDR3 protein: CASSFRGQISGNTIYF

V gene: TRBV4-1
clone size: .
D gene: .
J gene: TRBJ1-2
CDR3 DNA: TGCGCCAGCAGCCAAGATCTGGCCAGGCTTAACTATGGCTACACCTTC
CDR3 protein: CASSQDLARLNYGYTF

V gene: TRBV11-1
clone size: once
D gene: .
J gene: TRBJ2-1
CDR3 DNA: TGTGCCAGCAGCTTAATGGTAGCGGACGGTAGTGAGCAGTTCTTC
CDR3 protein: CASSLMVADGSEQFF

V gene: TRBV12-5
clone size: .
D gene: .
J gene: TRBJ2-1
CDR3 DNA: TGTGCTAGTGGTTTGGGGCAATCTTCGCAGTTCTTC
CDR3 protein: CASGLGQSSQFF

V gene: TRBV19
clone size: .
D gene: .
J gene: TRBJ1-5
CDR3 DNA: TGTGCCAGTAGTATGTACAACCAGGGCAATCAGCCCCAGCATTTT
CDR3 protein: CASSMYNQGNQPQHF

V gene: TRBV28
clone size: .
D gene: .
J gene: TRBJ2-7
CDR3 DNA: TGTGCCAGCAGTTGGCAAGGGACATCGTACGAGCAGTACTTC
CDR3 protein: CASSWQGTSYEQYF

V gene: TRBV15
clone size: .
D gene: .
J gene: TRBJ1-1
CDR3 DNA: TGTGCCACCAGCAAGGCCCGGAGCACTGAAGCTTTCTTT
CDR3 protein: CATSKARSTEAFF

V gene: TRBV2
clone size: .
D gene: TRBD1
J gene: TRBJ1-6
CDR3 DNA: TGTGCCAGCAGGGACAGGGGCTATAATTCACCCCTCCACTTT
CDR3 protein: CASRDRGYNSPLHF

V gene: TRBV29-1
clone size: .
D gene: .
J gene: TRBJ2-5
CDR3 DNA: TGCAGCGTTTCACAGGGAGGTGAGACCCAGTACTTC
CDR3 protein: CSVSQGGETQYF

V gene: TRBV7-2
clone size: .
D gene: TRBD2
J gene: TRBJ2-3
CDR3 DNA: TGTGCCAGCAGCTTCCCGGGGGGGCCGGTAGATACGCAGTATTTT
CDR3 protein: CASSFPGGPVDTQYF

V gene: TRBV19
clone size: .
D gene: .
J gene: TRBJ2-3
CDR3 DNA: TGTGCCAGTAGAGGGGGGAACGCAGATACGCAGTATTTT
CDR3 protein: CASRGGNADTQYF

V gene: TRBV7-8
clone size: .
D gene: .
J gene: TRBJ2-1
CDR3 DNA: TGTGCCAGCAGCCCTCCGGGCAAAACAACGCAGTTCTTC
CDR3 protein: CASSPPGKTTQFF

V gene: TRBV10-3
clone size: once
D gene: TRBD1
J gene: TRBJ1-1
CDR3 DNA: TGTGCCATCAGGTCAGGGGGGGTGAACACTGAAGCTTTCTTT
CDR3 protein: CAIRSGGVNTEAFF

V gene: TRBV28
clone size: .
D gene: TRBD1
J gene: TRBJ2-7
CDR3 DNA: TGTGCCAGCAGTGGACCCGGGACAGTCTACGAGCAGTACTTC
CDR3 protein: CASSGPGTVYEQYF

V gene: TRBV28
clone size: many
D gene: .
J gene: TRBJ1-2
CDR3 DNA: TGTGCCAGCAGTTTAGCCGGTTATGGCTACACCTTC
CDR3 protein: CASSLAGYGYTF

V gene: TRBV7-2
clone size: .
D gene: .
J gene: TRBJ2-3
CDR3 DNA: TGTGCCAGCAGCCCAACGGGGGATACGCAGTATTTT
CDR3 protein: CASSPTGDTQYF